The 22 T cell receptor beta chains given below trace back to one sample, sequenced in a study of identical twins. Via MiXCR, TCRdb re-called the 5' RACE reads, giving one row per CDR3 protein. The sample includes roughly 630,000 distinct CDR3 sequences, about 7% of them seen just once. In addition, the sample was reused for a study of yellow fever vaccine responses in identical twins.

The sample taken for sequencing was PBMCs. Every receptor here comes from a woman between 18 and 29 years old in good health.

J is TRBJ2-5 and V is TRBV20-1; D gene uncertain. Per germline, CDR1 DFQATT and CDR2 SNEGSKA (reference sequence). The germline V and J ends were trimmed by 3 bases and 4 bases, with 12 bases remaining between them. The CDR3 extends over 13 amino acids. In nucleotides, the CDR3 is TGCAGTGCTAGTATCGGCGGAAGAGAGACCCAGTACTTC. Amino acids: CSASIGGRETQYF.

The rearrangement links TRBV15 to TRBJ2-7; no definite D call. Trimming left V 1 base short and J 3 bases short, with 19 bases between. Germline CDR1 is LNHNV and CDR2 is YYDKDF (reference sequence). The CDR3 contains 17 residues. The CDR3 bases are TGTGCCACCAGCAGAGGCGGAGTAGGGCTCCCCCTCTACGAGCAGTACTTC. Encoded protein: CATSRGGVGLPLYEQYF.

The sample holds many counts of this clonotype. J is TRBJ1-1 and V is TRBV7-9; a possible D gene is TRBD1 (6 bases). Deletions cut 5 bases from V and 11 bases from J, with 27 bases between. The CDR3 runs to 16 residues. Germline assignment: CDR1 SEHNR and CDR2 FQNEAQ (reference sequence). The DNA for the CDR3 is TGTGCCAGCAGCCCCGACAGGCAACGGGTCGCTTGGGAGGCTTTCTTT. Protein product: CASSPDRQRVAWEAFF.

J is TRBJ2-7 and V is TRBV24-1, with 7 bases that match TRBD1. The CDR3 contains 14 residues. Germline V CDR1 and CDR2: KGHDR, SFDVKD. The V segment lost 8 bases and the J segment 4 bases; nucleotides outside the gene matches: 10. The CDR3 DNA sequence: TGTGCCACCAAAGCGCGACAGGGAGTTTACGAGCAGTACGTC. Translation: CATKARQGVYEQYV.

This clonotype was observed a handful of times. The gene calls are TRBV2 and TRBJ2-5, with 8 bases aligning to TRBD1. The CDR3 has 13 amino acids. Germline V lookup: CDR1 SNHLY, CDR2 FYNNEI. The V gene end was trimmed by 11 bases and the J gene end by 1 base; junction bases not matched to a gene: 6. CDR3 residues: CALAGTGQETQYF. In DNA form, the CDR3 reads TGTGCCTTAGCTGGGACAGGCCAAGAGACCCAGTACTTC.

This clonotype was observed at least ten times. The chain's CDR3 is CSARDTMNTEAFF. The CDR3 DNA reads TGCAGTGCTAGAGATACGATGAACACTGAAGCTTTCTTT. This chain connects TRBV20-1 to TRBJ1-1, with D hard to call. CDR3 length: 13 amino acids. The V end was cut by 0 bases, the J end by 0 bases, with 5 bases between. CDR1 and CDR2 (germline): DFQATT, SNEGSKA (reference sequence).

This clonotype was seen more than once but under ten times. This chain links TRBV6-2 or TRBV6-3 with TRBJ2-7, with 11 bases matching TRBD1. Trimming took 7 bases from V and 3 from J; bases not matched to a gene: 8. Germline CDR1 and CDR2: MNHEY and SVGEGT. This CDR3 contains 15 residues. The CDR3 nucleotides are TGTGCCAGCACCCAGGGACAGGGGGTAATCTACGAGCAGTACTTC. Protein product: CASTQGQGVIYEQYF.

This chain joins TRBV5-6 and TRBJ1-5; D possibly corresponds to TRBD1 (6 bases). CDR1 and CDR2 (germline): SGHDT, YYEEEE. The CDR3 has 14 amino acids. V was clipped by 7 bases and J by 0 bases, with 11 bases between them. The CDR3 bases are TGTGCCAGCTCCGGGACAAATAGCAATCAGCCCCAGCATTTT. Protein: CASSGTNSNQPQHF.

This clonotype was observed at least ten times. V and J are TRBV29-1 and TRBJ2-1; 10 bases match TRBD1. From germline, CDR1 is SQVTM and CDR2 ANQGSEA. The CDR3 loop spans 12 amino acids. The junction had 3 bases not matched to a gene; V was cut back by 7 bases and J by 6 bases. In nucleotides, the CDR3 is TGCAGCGATAGACAGGGGGCCAATGAGCAGTTCTTC. It translates to CSDRQGANEQFF.

V and J are TRBV5-5 and TRBJ2-2; D is unclear. This CDR3 has 13 amino acids. V was clipped by 9 bases and J by 7 bases, with 16 bases between them. Germline V gives CDR1 SGHKS, CDR2 YYEKEE (reference sequence). CDR3 nucleotides: TGTGCCATACCGAGTAAGGGTGACGGGGAGCTGTTTTTT. It codes for CAIPSKGDGELFF.

This clonotype has a handful of counts. V usage is TRBV20-1 and J usage is TRBJ2-7, with TRBD1 matching 8 bases. The CDR3 sequence is 16 residues long. Germline loops: CDR1 DFQATT, CDR2 SNEGSKA (reference sequence). V lost 4 bases, J lost 0 bases, and 11 bases stayed unmatched. The chain's CDR3 is CSANNPGTGNSYEQYV. As DNA, the CDR3 is TGCAGTGCTAACAACCCGGGGACAGGCAACTCCTACGAGCAGTACGTC.

V usage is TRBV10-3 and J usage is TRBJ2-1, with 11 nucleotides matching TRBD1. The CDR3 has 14 amino acids. The germline V gene encodes CDR1 ENHRY and CDR2 SYGVKD. Trimming removed 7 bases from V and 8 bases from J; junction bases left unmatched: 7. CDR3 in DNA: TGTGCCATCACTGGACAGGGGGCGCGTGATGAGCAGTTCTTC. Translating it yields CAITGQGARDEQFF.

The chain links TRBV28 to TRBJ2-1, with 12 bases aligning to TRBD2. In germline, CDR1 is MDHEN, CDR2 SYDVKM. CDR3 length equals 16 residues. The junction had 9 bases not matched to a gene; V was cut back by 4 bases and J by 8 bases. CDR3 nucleotides: TGTGCCAGCAGTTCCTCCACTAGCGGGGGGTTTGATGAGCAGTTCTTC. The encoded protein is CASSSSTSGGFDEQFF.

This clonotype has at least ten counts. The rearrangement uses TRBV7-2 and TRBJ2-1; 8 bases are shared with TRBD2. The germline V gene has CDR1 SGHTA and CDR2 FQGNSA. This CDR3 is 16 amino acids long. J was trimmed by 8 bases and V by 2 bases; bases with no gene match: 11. CDR3 region: CASSLKSGSGWDEQFF. The CDR3 region has the DNA TGTGCCAGCAGCTTAAAAAGCGGGAGTGGTTGGGATGAGCAGTTCTTC.

The V and J genes are TRBV27 and TRBJ2-1, with D uncertain. Per germline, CDR1 MNHEY and CDR2 SMNVEV (reference sequence). The CDR3 length is 13 residues. Trimming pared 0 bases from V and 12 bases from J, leaving 12 bases between. CDR3 sequence (DNA): TGTGCCAGCAGTTTATCCCCCGCAATGAGGCAGTTCTTC. Translated: CASSLSPAMRQFF.

This clonotype was counted ten times or more. V gene TRBV12-3 or TRBV12-4 combines with J gene TRBJ2-7, with 7 positions matching TRBD1. CDR3 length: 12 amino acids. With V trimmed by 3 bases and J by 6 bases, 2 bases remained unmatched. The CDR3 sequence: CASSFGTAEQYF. The DNA of the CDR3 is TGTGCCAGCAGTTTTGGGACAGCCGAGCAGTACTTC.

V usage is TRBV5-5 and J usage is TRBJ2-1; D possibly corresponds to TRBD1 (7 bases). V lost 3 bases, J lost 7 bases, and 20 bases lay in between. The CDR3 is made up of 16 amino acids. The germline V gene encodes CDR1 SGHKS and CDR2 YYEKEE (reference sequence). The CDR3 coding sequence is TGTGCCAGCAGCTCACGGGGGACAGAGTGGGATAATGAGCAGTTCTTC. Its translation is CASSSRGTEWDNEQFF. The whole variable domain, filled in from reference TRBV5-5 and TRBJ2-1, reads DAGVTQSPTHLIKTRGQQVTLRCSPISGHKSVSWYQQVLGQGPQFIFQYYEKEERGRGNFPDRFSARQFPNYSSELNVNALLLGDSALYLCASSSRGTEWDNEQFFGPGTRLTVL.

The chain is built from TRBV20-1 and TRBJ1-4, with 8 bases that match TRBD1. This CDR3 has 13 residues. Germline V CDR1 and CDR2: DFQATT, SNEGSKA (reference sequence). The CDR3 sequence: CSGKDRGNEKLFF. In nucleotides, the CDR3 is TGCAGCGGAAAAGACAGGGGTAACGAAAAACTGTTTTTT.

This clonotype was observed a handful of times. V usage is TRBV7-9 and J usage is TRBJ2-3; 12 nucleotides align to TRBD2. The CDR3 consists of 17 residues. Per germline, CDR1 SEHNR and CDR2 FQNEAQ (reference sequence). V was clipped by 4 bases and J by 3 bases; unmatched bases: 8. DNA of the CDR3: TGTGCCAGCAGCTCGCCACTACTAGCGGGAGGAACAGATACGCAGTATTTT. Translation: CASSSPLLAGGTDTQYF.

This clonotype occurred a few times. V and J are TRBV19 and TRBJ2-1, with a tentative D call TRBD1 (6 bases). Germline CDR1 LNHDA, CDR2 SQIVND (reference sequence). V was pared by 8 bases and J by 0 bases, with 17 bases between. There are 16 residues in the CDR3. CDR3 protein: CASRDTSRYSYNEQFF. CDR3 DNA sequence: TGTGCCAGTCGGGACACATCGAGATACTCCTACAATGAGCAGTTCTTC.

This clonotype has at least ten counts. A read error may account for a junction end that differs from germline. This chain joins TRBV2 and TRBJ2-5; 9 nucleotides align to TRBD1. Germline lookup yields CDR1 SNHLY and CDR2 FYNNEI. This CDR3 is 14 amino acids long. CDR3 sequence (DNA): TGTGCCAGCAGAGAAGACAGGGGGGGAGAGACCCAGTACTTC. Translated, it gives CASREDRGGETQYF.

This clonotype has ten or more counts. CDR3 DNA: TGCGCCAGCAGCTTGGAGCGGGTCACCACAGATACGCAGTATTTT. Its translation: CASSLERVTTDTQYF. This chain links TRBV5-1 with TRBJ2-3; D possibly corresponds to TRBD2 (6 bases). V was pared by 0 bases and J by 2 bases, with 10 bases between. This CDR3 has 15 amino acids. Germline assignment: CDR1 SGHRS and CDR2 YFSETQ. Using reference TRBV5-1 and TRBJ2-3 for the parts outside the CDR3, the full variable domain is KAGVTQTPRYLIKTRGQQVTLSCSPISGHRSVSWYQQTPGQGLQFLFEYFSETQRNKGNFPGRFSGRQFSNSRSEMNVSTLELGDSALYLCASSLERVTTDTQYFGPGTRLTVL.